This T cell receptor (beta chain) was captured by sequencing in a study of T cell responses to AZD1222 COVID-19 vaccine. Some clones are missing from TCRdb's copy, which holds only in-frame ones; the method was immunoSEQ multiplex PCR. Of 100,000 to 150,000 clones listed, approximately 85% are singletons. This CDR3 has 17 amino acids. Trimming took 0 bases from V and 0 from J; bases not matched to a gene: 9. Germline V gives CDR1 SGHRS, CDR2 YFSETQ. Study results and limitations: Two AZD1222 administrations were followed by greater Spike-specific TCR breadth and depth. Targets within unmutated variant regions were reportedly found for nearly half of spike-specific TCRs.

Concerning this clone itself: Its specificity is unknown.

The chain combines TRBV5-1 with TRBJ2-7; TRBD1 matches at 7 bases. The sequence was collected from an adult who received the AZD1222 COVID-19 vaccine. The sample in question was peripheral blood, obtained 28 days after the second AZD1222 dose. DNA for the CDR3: TGCGCCAGCAGCTTGGTGTTGGGGTCAGGGGGCTCCTACGAGCAGTACTTC. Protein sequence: CASSLVLGSGGSYEQYF.